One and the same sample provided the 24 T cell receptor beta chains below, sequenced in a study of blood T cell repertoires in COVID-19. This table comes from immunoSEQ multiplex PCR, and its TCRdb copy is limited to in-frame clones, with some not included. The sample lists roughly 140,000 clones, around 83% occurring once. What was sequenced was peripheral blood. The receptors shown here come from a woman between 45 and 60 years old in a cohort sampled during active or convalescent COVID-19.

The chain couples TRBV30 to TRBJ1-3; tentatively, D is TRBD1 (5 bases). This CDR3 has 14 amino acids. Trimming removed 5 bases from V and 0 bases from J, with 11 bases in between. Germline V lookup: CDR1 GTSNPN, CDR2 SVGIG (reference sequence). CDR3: CAWRTGHSGNTIYF. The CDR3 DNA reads TGTGCCTGGCGCACAGGTCACTCTGGAAACACCATATATTTT.

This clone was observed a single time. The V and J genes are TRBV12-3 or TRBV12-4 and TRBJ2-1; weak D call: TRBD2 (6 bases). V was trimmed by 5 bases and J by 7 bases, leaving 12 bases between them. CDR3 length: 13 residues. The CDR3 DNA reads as TGTGCCAGCAGTGGGAGTGGGGGGAATGAGCAGTTCTTC. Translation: CASSGSGGNEQFF.

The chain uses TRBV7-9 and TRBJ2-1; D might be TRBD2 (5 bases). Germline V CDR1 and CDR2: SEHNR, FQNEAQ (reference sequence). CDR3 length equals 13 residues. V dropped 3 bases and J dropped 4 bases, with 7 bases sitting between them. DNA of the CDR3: TGTGCCAGCAGCTTGGGAGCATACAATGAGCAGTTCTTC. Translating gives CASSLGAYNEQFF. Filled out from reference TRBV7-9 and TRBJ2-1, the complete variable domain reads DTGVSQNPRHKITKRGQNVTFRCDPISEHNRLYWYRQTLGQGPEFLTYFQNEAQLEKSRLLSDRFSAERPKGSFSTLEIQRTEQGDSAMYLCASSLGAYNEQFFGPGTRLTVL.

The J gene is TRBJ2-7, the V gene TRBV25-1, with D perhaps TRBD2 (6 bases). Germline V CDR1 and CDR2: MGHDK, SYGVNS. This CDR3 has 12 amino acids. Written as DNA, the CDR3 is TGTGCGACGGGCGGGGACGTCTACGAGCAGTACTTC. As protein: CATGGDVYEQYF.

In DNA form, the CDR3 reads TGTGCCAGCAGCTGGGGGGGGGCCTATGGCTACACCTTC. It is translated as CASSWGGAYGYTF. The chain has TRBV3-1 (or the pseudogene TRBV3-2) and TRBJ1-2, with TRBD1 as a possible D gene (6 bases). V was pared by 5 bases and J by 4 bases, with 11 bases between. The CDR3 extends over 13 amino acids. CDR1 is LGHDT and CDR2 is YNNKEL in the germline V gene (reference sequence).

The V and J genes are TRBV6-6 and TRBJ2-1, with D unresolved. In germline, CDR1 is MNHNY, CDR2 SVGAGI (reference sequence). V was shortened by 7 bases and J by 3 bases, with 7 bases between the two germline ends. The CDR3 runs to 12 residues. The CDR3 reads CASNVGYNEQFF. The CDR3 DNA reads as TGTGCCAGCAACGTCGGCTACAATGAGCAGTTCTTC.

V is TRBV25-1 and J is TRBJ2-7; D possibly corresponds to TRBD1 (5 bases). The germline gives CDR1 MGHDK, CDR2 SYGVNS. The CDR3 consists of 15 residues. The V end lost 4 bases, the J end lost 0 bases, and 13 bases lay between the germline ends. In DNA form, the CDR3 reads TGTGCCAGCAGTGCCCCCACAGGTACCTCCTACGAGCAGTACTTC. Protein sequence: CASSAPTGTSYEQYF.

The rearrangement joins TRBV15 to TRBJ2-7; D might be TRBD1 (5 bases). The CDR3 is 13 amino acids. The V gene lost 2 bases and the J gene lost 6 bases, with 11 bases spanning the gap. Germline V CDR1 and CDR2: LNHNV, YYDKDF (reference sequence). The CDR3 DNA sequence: TGTGCCACCAGCAGAACTGGACAAAGCGAGCAGTACTTC. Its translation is CATSRTGQSEQYF. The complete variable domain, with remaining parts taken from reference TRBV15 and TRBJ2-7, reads DAMVIQNPRYQVTQFGKPVTLSCSQTLNHNVMYWYQQKSSQAPKLLFHYYDKDFNNEADTPDNFQSRRPNTSFCFLDIRSPGLGDTAMYLCATSRTGQSEQYFGPGTRLTVT.

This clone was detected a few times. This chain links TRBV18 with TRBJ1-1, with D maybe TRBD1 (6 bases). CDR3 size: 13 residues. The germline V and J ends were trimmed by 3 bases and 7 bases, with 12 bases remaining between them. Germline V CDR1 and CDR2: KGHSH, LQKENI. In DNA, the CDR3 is TGTGCCAGCTCACCGGGACACGAAAGTGAAGCTTTCTTT. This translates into CASSPGHESEAFF.

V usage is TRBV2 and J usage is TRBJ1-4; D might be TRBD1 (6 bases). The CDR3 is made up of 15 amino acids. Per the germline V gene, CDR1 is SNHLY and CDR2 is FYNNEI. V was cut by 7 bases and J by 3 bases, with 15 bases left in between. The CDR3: CASNRGGVPNEKLFF. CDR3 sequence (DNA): TGTGCCAGCAACCGAGGGGGGGTCCCTAATGAAAAACTGTTTTTT.

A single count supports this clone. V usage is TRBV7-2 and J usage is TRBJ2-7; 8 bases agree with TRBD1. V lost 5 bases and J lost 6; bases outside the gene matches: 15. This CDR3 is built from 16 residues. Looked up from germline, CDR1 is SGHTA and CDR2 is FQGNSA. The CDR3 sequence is CASSPHRQGPPSEQYF. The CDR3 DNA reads TGTGCCAGCAGCCCGCACCGACAGGGGCCCCCGAGCGAGCAGTACTTC.

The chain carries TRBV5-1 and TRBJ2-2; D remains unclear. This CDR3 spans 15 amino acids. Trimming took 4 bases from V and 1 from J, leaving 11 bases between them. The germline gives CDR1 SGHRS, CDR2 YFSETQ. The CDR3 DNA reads TGCGCCAGCAGCACCGCCCCAGGGAACACCGGGGAGCTGTTTTTT. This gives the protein CASSTAPGNTGELFF.

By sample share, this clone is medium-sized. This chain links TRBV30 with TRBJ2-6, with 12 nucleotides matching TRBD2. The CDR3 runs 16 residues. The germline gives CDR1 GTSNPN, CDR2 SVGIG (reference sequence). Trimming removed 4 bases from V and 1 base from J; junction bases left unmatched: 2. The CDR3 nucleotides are TGTGCCTGGACTAGCGGGGGGGCGTCTGGGGCCAACGTCCTGACTTTC. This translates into CAWTSGGASGANVLTF.

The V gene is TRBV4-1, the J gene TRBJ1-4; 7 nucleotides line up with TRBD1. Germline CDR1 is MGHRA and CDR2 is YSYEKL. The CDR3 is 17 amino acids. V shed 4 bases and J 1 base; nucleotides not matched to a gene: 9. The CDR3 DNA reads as TGCGCCAGCAGCCCAAAGGGGCAGGGGGTAACTAATGAAAAACTGTTTTTT. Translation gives CASSPKGQGVTNEKLFF.

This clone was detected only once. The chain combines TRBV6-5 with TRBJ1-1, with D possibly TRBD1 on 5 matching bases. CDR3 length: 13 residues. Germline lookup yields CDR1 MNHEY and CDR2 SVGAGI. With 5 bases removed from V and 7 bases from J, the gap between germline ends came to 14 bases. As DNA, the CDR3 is TGTGCCAGCAGTCGCTACAGCCAGGGTGAAGCTTTCTTT. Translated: CASSRYSQGEAFF.

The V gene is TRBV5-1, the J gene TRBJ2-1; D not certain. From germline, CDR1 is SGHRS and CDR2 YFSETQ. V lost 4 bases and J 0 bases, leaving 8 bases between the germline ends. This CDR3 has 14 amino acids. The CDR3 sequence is CASSQASSYNEQFF. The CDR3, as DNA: TGCGCCAGCAGCCAGGCCAGCTCCTACAATGAGCAGTTCTTC.

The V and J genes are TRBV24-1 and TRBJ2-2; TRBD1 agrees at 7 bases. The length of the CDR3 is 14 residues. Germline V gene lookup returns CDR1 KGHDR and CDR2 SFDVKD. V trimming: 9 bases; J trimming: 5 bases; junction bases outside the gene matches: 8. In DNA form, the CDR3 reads TGTGCCACCGGGAAGGGGGCGAGGACCGGGGAGCTGTTTTTT. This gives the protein CATGKGARTGELFF.

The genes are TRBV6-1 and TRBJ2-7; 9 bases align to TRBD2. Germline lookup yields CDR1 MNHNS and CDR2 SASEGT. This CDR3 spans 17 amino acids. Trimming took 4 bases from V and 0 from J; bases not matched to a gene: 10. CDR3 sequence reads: CASSGVSGGYYSYEQYF. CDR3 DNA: TGTGCCAGCAGTGGAGTTAGCGGGGGATACTACTCCTACGAGCAGTACTTC.

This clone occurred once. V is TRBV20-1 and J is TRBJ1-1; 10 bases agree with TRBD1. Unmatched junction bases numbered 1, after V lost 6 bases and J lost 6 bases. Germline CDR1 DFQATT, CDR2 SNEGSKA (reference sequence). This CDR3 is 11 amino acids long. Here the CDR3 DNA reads TGCAGTGCAGGACAGGGGGCTGAAGCTTTCTTT. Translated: CSAGQGAEAFF.

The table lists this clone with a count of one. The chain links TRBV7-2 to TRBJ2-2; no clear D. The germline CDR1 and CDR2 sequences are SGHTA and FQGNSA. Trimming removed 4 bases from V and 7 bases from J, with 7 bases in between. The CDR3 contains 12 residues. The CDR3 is CASSWAHGELFF. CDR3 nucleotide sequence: TGTGCCAGCAGCTGGGCTCACGGGGAGCTGTTTTTT.

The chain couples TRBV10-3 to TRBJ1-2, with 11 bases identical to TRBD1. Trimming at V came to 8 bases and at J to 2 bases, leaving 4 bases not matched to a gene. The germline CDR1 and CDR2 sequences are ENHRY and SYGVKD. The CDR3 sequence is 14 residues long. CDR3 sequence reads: CAIGQGASNYGYTF. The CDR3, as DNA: TGTGCCATCGGACAGGGGGCGTCGAACTATGGCTACACCTTC.

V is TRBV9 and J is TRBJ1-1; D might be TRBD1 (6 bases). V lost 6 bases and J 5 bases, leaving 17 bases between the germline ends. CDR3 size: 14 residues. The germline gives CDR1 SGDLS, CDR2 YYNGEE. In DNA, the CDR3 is TGTGCCAGCACCAGGGGCCAAGAGGGGACTGAAGCTTTCTTT. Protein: CASTRGQEGTEAFF.

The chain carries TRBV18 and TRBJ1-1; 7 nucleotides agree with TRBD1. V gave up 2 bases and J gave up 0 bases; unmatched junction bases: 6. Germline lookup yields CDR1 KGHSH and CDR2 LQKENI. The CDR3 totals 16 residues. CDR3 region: CASSPGQAPLNTEAFF. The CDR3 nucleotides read TGTGCCAGCTCACCAGGACAGGCCCCGCTGAACACTGAAGCTTTCTTT.

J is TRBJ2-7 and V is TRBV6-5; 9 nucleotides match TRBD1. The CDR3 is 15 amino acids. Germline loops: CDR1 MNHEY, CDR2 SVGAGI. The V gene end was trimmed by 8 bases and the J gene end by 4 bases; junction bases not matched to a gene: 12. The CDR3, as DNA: TGTGCCAGCTTATCGGCCGGGACAGGGTTTTACGAGCAGTACTTC. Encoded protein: CASLSAGTGFYEQYF.